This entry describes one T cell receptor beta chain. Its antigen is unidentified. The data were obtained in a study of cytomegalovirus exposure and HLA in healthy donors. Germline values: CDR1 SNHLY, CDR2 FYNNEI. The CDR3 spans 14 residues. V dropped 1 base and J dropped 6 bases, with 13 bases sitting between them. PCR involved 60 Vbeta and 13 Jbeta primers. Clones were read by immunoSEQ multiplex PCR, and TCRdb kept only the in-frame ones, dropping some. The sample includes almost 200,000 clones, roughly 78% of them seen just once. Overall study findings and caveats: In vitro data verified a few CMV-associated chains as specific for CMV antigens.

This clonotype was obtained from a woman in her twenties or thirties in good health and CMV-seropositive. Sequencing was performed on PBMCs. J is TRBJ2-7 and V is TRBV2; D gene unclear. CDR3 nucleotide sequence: TGTGCCAGCAGTGAAGATGAGGTTCGCTCCGAGCAGTACTTC. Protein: CASSEDEVRSEQYF. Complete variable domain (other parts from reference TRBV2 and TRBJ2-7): EPEVTQTPSHQVTQMGQEVILRCVPISNHLYFYWYRQILGQKVEFLVSFYNNEISEKSEIFDDQFSVERPDGSNFTLKIRSTKLEDSAMYFCASSEDEVRSEQYFGPGTRLTVT.